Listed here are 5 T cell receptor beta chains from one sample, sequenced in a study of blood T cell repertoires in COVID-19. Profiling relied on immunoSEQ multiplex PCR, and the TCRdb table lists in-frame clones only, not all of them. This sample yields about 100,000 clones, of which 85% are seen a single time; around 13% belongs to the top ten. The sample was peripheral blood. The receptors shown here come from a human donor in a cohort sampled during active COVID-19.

CDR3 DNA sequence: TGCGCCAGCAGCCAAGAAGGGGGACGTGGGCTGTTTTTT. It translates to CASSQEGGRGLFF. The chain has TRBV4-3 and TRBJ1-4, with D tentatively TRBD1 (6 bases). In germline, CDR1 is LGHNA, CDR2 YSLEER. The CDR3 consists of 13 residues. With 0 bases removed from V and 14 bases from J, the gap between germline ends came to 13 bases.

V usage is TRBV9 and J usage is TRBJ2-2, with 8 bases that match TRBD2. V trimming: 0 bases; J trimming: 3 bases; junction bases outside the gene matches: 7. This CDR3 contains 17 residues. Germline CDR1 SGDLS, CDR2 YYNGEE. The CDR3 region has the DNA TGTGCCAGCAGCGTAGCGGGTAGCGGGACCTACACCGGGGAGCTGTTTTTT. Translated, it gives CASSVAGSGTYTGELFF.

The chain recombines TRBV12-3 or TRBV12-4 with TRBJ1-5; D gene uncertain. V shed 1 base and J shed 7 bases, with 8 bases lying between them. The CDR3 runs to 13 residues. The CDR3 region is CASSLGGWQPQHF. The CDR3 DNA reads TGTGCCAGCAGTTTAGGAGGGTGGCAGCCCCAGCATTTT.

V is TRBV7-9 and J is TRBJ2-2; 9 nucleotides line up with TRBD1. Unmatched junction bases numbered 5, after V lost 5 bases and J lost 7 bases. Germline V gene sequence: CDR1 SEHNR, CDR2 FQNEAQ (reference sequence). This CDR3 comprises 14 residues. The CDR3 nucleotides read TGTGCCAGCAGCCATGGGACAGGGCACGGGGAGCTGTTTTTT. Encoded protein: CASSHGTGHGELFF.

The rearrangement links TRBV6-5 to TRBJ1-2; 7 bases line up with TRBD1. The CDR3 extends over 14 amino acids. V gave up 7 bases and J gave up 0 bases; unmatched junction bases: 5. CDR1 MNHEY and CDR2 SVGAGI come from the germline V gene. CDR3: CASTGTVTNYGYTF. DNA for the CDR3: TGTGCCAGCACCGGGACAGTCACTAACTATGGCTACACCTTC.